Listed below are T cell receptor beta chains from one sample, sequenced in a study of early T cells in non-severe SARS-CoV-2 infection. TCRdb itself ran the 5' RACE reads through MiXCR, one entry per CDR3 protein. The sample contains about 84,000 distinct CDR3 sequences, 9% to 13% of which appear only once. Specimen: whole blood. The receptors come from an adult who was a healthcare worker with PCR-confirmed SARS-CoV-2 infection or an uninfected control (not recorded which). Each CDR3 is given with its conserved first and last residue. A D gene is named only where the DNA matches it firmly. Clone size is stated in some rows and not others, as once, few, many or a class when expanded.

>TRBV24-1|few|NA|TRBJ2-5
CATQFGGPGGQETQYF
TGTGCCACCCAATTTGGGGGGCCCGGGGGGCAGGAGACCCAGTACTTC
>TRBV20-1|many|NA|TRBJ1-2
CSARHNYGYTF
TGCAGTGCTAGACATAACTATGGCTACACCTTC
>TRBV19|many|TRBD1|TRBJ2-7
CASRDRGSNEQYF
TGTGCCAGTAGGGACAGGGGGTCCAACGAGCAGTACTTC
>TRBV19|NA|NA|TRBJ1-2
CASSIGTANYGYTF
TGTGCCAGTAGTATAGGGACAGCTAACTATGGCTACACCTTC
>TRBV7-9|many|NA|TRBJ2-2
CASSSDPHTGELFF
TGTGCCAGCAGCTCGGATCCTCACACCGGGGAGCTGTTTTTT
>TRBV14|many|NA|TRBJ1-6
CASSPAPYSPLHF
TGTGCCAGCAGCCCGGCGCCGTATTCACCCCTTCACTTT
>TRBV4-1|many|NA|TRBJ2-1
CASSRSREEVNEQFF
TGCGCCAGCAGCCGGAGTAGGGAGGAGGTCAATGAGCAGTTCTTC
>TRBV20-1|many|NA|TRBJ2-1
CSASSGISYNEQFF
TGCAGTGCTAGTAGCGGAATCTCCTACAATGAGCAGTTCTTC
>TRBV20-1|NA|NA|TRBJ2-1
CSATLGVREQFF
TGCAGTGCCACACTAGGGGTGAGGGAGCAGTTCTTC
>TRBV20-1|NA|TRBD2|TRBJ2-1
CSARQAGARYNEQFF
TGCAGTGCTAGACAAGCGGGAGCCCGCTACAATGAGCAGTTCTTC
>TRBV5-4|NA|NA|TRBJ2-2
CASSLGPGELFF
TGTGCCAGCAGCTTGGGCCCCGGGGAGCTGTTTTTT
>TRBV29-1|many|TRBD1|TRBJ1-2
CSFGQDYGYTF
TGCAGCTTTGGACAGGACTATGGCTACACCTTC
>TRBV25-1|many|TRBD2|TRBJ2-2
CASSELAGGLANTGELFF
TGTGCCAGCAGTGAATTAGCGGGGGGCCTCGCGAACACCGGGGAGCTGTTTTTT
>TRBV5-4|few|NA|TRBJ2-1
CASSLTSWGPHDEQFF
TGTGCCAGCAGCTTGACCTCTTGGGGTCCCCACGATGAGCAGTTCTTC
>TRBV7-9|NA|NA|TRBJ1-3
CASSLASSSGNTIYF
TGTGCCAGCAGCTTAGCTTCGTCCTCTGGAAACACCATATATTTT
>TRBV20-1|few|NA|TRBJ2-4
CSASVLAKNIQYF
TGCAGTGCTAGTGTCTTGGCCAAAAACATTCAGTACTTC
>TRBV6-5|few|NA|TRBJ1-5
CASRGVGSNQPQHF
TGTGCCAGCAGAGGGGTGGGTAGCAATCAGCCCCAGCATTTT
>TRBV7-6|many|TRBD2|TRBJ2-7
CASSLVPGGRNEQYF
TGTGCCAGCAGCTTAGTGCCGGGGGGGCGCAACGAGCAGTACTTC
>TRBV7-8|NA|NA|TRBJ2-7
CASSPQPGTMPGQYF
TGTGCCAGCAGCCCACAACCGGGGACAATGCCGGGGCAGTACTTC
>TRBV20-1|NA|NA|TRBJ2-6
CSARDQQAGANVLTF
TGCAGTGCTAGAGATCAGCAAGCTGGGGCCAACGTCCTGACTTTC
>TRBV6-1|many|NA|TRBJ2-7
CASSSQRTGNYEQYF
TGTGCCAGCTCGAGCCAGAGGACGGGAAACTACGAGCAGTACTTC
>TRBV5-1|NA|NA|TRBJ1-6
CASSLSQIASPLHF
TGCGCCAGCAGCTTATCCCAGATTGCTTCACCCCTCCACTTT
>TRBV2|few|TRBD1|TRBJ2-2
CASSETGGGELFF
TGTGCCAGCAGTGAAACAGGGGGCGGGGAGCTGTTTTTT
>TRBV27|many|NA|TRBJ1-5
CASTLGPNQPQHF
TGTGCCAGCACCTTAGGCCCGAATCAGCCCCAGCATTTT
>TRBV5-1|many|NA|TRBJ2-7
CASSGAISYEQYF
TGCGCCAGCAGCGGGGCAATATCCTACGAGCAGTACTTC
>TRBV29-1|NA|NA|TRBJ1-3
CSVDEGTGNTIYF
TGCAGCGTTGACGAGGGAACTGGAAACACCATATATTTT
>TRBV7-2|NA|NA|TRBJ2-5
CASSWGGPVETQYF
TGTGCCAGCAGCTGGGGGGGGCCAGTTGAGACCCAGTACTTC
>TRBV20-1|many|NA|TRBJ1-1
CSARATGRGDTEAFF
TGCAGTGCTAGAGCGACCGGCAGGGGTGACACTGAAGCTTTCTTT
>TRBV5-1|many|NA|TRBJ1-1
CASSLQIGSTEAFF
TGCGCCAGCAGCTTGCAAATCGGTAGCACTGAAGCTTTCTTT
>TRBV7-9|few|TRBD1|TRBJ1-1
CASSPRTGAKNTEAFF
TGTGCCAGCAGCCCACGGACAGGGGCCAAGAACACTGAAGCTTTCTTT